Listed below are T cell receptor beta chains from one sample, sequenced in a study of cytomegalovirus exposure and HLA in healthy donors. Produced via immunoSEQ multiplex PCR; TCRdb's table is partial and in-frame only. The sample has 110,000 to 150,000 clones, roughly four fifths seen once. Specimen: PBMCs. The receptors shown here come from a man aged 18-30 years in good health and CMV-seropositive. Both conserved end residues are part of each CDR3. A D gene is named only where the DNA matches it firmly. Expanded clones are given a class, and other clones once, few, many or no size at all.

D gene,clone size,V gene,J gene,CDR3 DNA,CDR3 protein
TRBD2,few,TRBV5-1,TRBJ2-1,TGCGCCAGCAGCTTCGAACTAGCGGGCTCCTACAATGAGCAGTTCTTC,CASSFELAGSYNEQFF
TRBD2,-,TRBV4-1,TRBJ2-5,TGCGCCAGCAGCCAAGAAACGGCGGGAGGGCCCCAAGAGACCCAGTACTTC,CASSQETAGGPQETQYF
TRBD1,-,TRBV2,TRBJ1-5,TGTGCCAGCAGGGAACAAGTGACAGGGGCAAATCAGCCCCAGCATTTT,CASREQVTGANQPQHF
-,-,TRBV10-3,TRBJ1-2,TGTGCCATCAGATCGACAGAAACTAACTATGGCTACACCTTC,CAIRSTETNYGYTF
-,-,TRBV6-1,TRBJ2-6,TGTGCCAGCAGTGAAGGTCGAGGAGGGCACCCTTCTGGGGCCAACGTCCTGACTTTC,CASSEGRGGHPSGANVLTF
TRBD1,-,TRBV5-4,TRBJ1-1,TGTGCCAGCAGCTTCCGGACAGGGGGGGCCACTGAAGCTTTCTTT,CASSFRTGGATEAFF
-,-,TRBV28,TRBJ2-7,TGTGCCAGCACCCGCTCAGGGGTACGCAACGAGCAGTACTTC,CASTRSGVRNEQYF
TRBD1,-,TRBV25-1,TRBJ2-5,TGTGCCAGCAGTGAATCAGGGGGCGTAGAGACCCAGTACTTC,CASSESGGVETQYF
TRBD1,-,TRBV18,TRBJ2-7,TGTGCCAGCTCACCATTGGCGACAGGGTGGAATTCGCGGGAGCAGTACTTC,CASSPLATGWNSREQYF
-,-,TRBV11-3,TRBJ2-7,TGTGCCAGCAGCTTAGACGGGGTGTGGCAGTACTTC,CASSLDGVWQYF
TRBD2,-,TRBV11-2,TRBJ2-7,TGTGCCAGCAGCCGACTAGCGGGTACGGGCGAGCAGTACTTC,CASSRLAGTGEQYF
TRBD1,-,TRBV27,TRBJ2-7,TGTGCCAGCTCTCTTTTTATGGACAGGGCAGCCGAGCAGTACTTC,CASSLFMDRAAEQYF
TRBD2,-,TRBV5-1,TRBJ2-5,TGCGCCAGCAGCCCACCGTATCTGACTAGCGGCCAAGAGACCCAGTACTTC,CASSPPYLTSGQETQYF
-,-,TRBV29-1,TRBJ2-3,TGCAGCGTTGTCAGGGCAGATACGCAGTATTTT,CSVVRADTQYF
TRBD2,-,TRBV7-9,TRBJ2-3,TGTGCCAGCAACCCGGGGGGGTACACAGATACGCAGTATTTT,CASNPGGYTDTQYF
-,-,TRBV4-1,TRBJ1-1,TGCGCCAGCACCGGATCAGGGACTACTGAAGCTTTCTTT,CASTGSGTTEAFF
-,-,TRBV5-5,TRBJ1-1,TGTGCCAGCAGCCCCCAAATCCAGGGCGGCACTGAAGCTTTCTTT,CASSPQIQGGTEAFF
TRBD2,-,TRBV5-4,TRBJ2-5,TGTGCCAGCAGCTGGGGACTAGCGGGGGAGACCCAGTACTTC,CASSWGLAGETQYF
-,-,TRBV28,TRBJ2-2,TGTGCCAGCAGGACCCCCCTACCTAGCGTAAACACCGGGGAGCTGTTTTTT,CASRTPLPSVNTGELFF
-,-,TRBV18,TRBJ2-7,TGTGCCAGCTCACCAGTCCCTAGTTCTTCCTACGAGCAGTACTTC,CASSPVPSSSYEQYF
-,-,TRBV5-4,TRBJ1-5,TGTGCCAGCAGCTTTGGGAGGTCAGGACAGCCCCAGCATTTT,CASSFGRSGQPQHF
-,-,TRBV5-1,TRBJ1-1,TGCGCCAGCAGCCCTTCTCCTGACAGGAACACTGAAGCTTTCTTT,CASSPSPDRNTEAFF
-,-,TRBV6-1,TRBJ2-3,TGTGCCAGCAGCCCATACCCAGAAGGCACAGATACGCAGTATTTT,CASSPYPEGTDTQYF
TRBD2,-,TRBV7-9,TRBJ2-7,TGTGCCAGCAGGGCGGGGGGGCAAGTTCACTACGAGCAGTACTTC,CASRAGGQVHYEQYF
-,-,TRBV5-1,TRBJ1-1,TGCGCCAGCAGCTTCAGGTTGAACACTGAAGCTTTCTTT,CASSFRLNTEAFF
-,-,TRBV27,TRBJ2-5,TGTGCCAGCAGTCCCTCTAAAGAGACCCAGTACTTC,CASSPSKETQYF
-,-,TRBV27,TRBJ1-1,TGTGCCAGCAGTCGGGTCATGAACACTGAAGCTTTCTTT,CASSRVMNTEAFF
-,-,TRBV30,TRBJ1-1,TGTGCCTGGAGTCAACAGGGGAACACTGAAGCTTTCTTT,CAWSQQGNTEAFF
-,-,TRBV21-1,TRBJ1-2,TGTGCCAGCAGCAAAGGGAGAGGGGGTTCAAACTATGGCTACACCTTC,CASSKGRGGSNYGYTF
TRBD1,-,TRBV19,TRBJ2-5,TGTGCCAGTAGTATGGACAGGTACCAAGAGACCCAGTACTTC,CASSMDRYQETQYF
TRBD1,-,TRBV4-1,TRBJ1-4,TGCGCCAGCAGCCAACCCGACAGGGGACGAAGAGAAAAACTGTTTTTT,CASSQPDRGRREKLFF
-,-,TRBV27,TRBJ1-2,TGTGCCAGCAGTTTAACAGGGAATATCCATGGCTACACCTTC,CASSLTGNIHGYTF
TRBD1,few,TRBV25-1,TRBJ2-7,TGTGCCAGCAGTGGCTGGGACAGCTCCTACGAGCAGTACTTC,CASSGWDSSYEQYF
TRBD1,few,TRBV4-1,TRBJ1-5,TGCGCCAGCAGCCAGAGGACAGGGGGGAGGCCCCAGCATTTT,CASSQRTGGRPQHF
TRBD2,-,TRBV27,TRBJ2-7,TGTGCCAGCAGTTTAATACGGGAGGGGTCCTACGAGCAGTACTTC,CASSLIREGSYEQYF
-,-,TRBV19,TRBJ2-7,TGTGCCAGTAGGAACGGCTACGAGCAGTACTTC,CASRNGYEQYF
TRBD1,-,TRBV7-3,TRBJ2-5,TGTGCCAGCAGCCCCCGACAGGGTCTACAAGAGACCCAGTACTTC,CASSPRQGLQETQYF
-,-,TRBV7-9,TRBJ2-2,TGTGCCAGCAGCAACAGTGGCTCCTTCGCCGGGGAGCTGTTTTTT,CASSNSGSFAGELFF
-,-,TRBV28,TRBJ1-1,TGTGCCAGCGGACTCACAGAGAACACTGAAGCTTTCTTT,CASGLTENTEAFF
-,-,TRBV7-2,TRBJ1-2,TGTGCCAGCAGCCCAGGGGTGTATGGCTACACCTTC,CASSPGVYGYTF
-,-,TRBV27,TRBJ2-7,TGTGCCAGCAGTTGGGGACACCTATACGAGCAGTACTTC,CASSWGHLYEQYF
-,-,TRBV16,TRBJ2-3,TGTGCCAGCAGCCTGAAAGCGGAAAGCACAGATACGCAGTATTTT,CASSLKAESTDTQYF
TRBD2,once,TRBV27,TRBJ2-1,TGTGCCAGCAGTTACGGGACTAGCGGAACCTACAATGAGCAGTTCTTC,CASSYGTSGTYNEQFF
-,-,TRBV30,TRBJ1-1,TGTGCCTGGAGACCAGCCGGGAGGGGTTGGTTCACTGAAGCTTTCTTT,CAWRPAGRGWFTEAFF
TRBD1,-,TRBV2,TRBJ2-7,TGTGCCAGCAGTGTGGGGACAGGAGGGTACGAGCAGTACTTC,CASSVGTGGYEQYF
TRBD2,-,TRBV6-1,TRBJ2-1,TGTGCCAGCAGTGATTTCTGGGGGGAGGGAGGGCATGAGCAGTTCTTC,CASSDFWGEGGHEQFF
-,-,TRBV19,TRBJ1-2,TGTGCCAGTAGGTCGGAGCTCTGGTATGGCTACACCTTC,CASRSELWYGYTF
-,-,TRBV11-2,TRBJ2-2,TGTGCCAGCAGGCTCCCCCGGACAATTCCCGGGGAGCTGTTTTTT,CASRLPRTIPGELFF
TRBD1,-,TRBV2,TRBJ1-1,TGTGCCAGCACAGGGGGCGGGACTGAAGCTTTCTTT,CASTGGGTEAFF
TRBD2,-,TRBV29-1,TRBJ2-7,TGCAGCGTTGAAGCAGCACTAGCGGGAGTCTACGAGCAGTACTTC,CSVEAALAGVYEQYF
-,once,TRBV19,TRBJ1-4,TGTGCCAGTAGTATTACAGGGACGCGGGAAAAACTGTTTTTT,CASSITGTREKLFF
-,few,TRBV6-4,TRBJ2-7,TGTGCCAGCAGTGACTCCGGGGGATTGAGGGAGTCAGGCTACGAGCAGTACTTC,CASSDSGGLRESGYEQYF
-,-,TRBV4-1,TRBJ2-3,TGCGCCAGCAGCCAAGGGGCTGGCACAGATACGCAGTATTTT,CASSQGAGTDTQYF
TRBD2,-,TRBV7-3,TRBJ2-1,TGTGCCAGCAGCCATCGGGGGGGTGAGCAGTTCTTC,CASSHRGGEQFF
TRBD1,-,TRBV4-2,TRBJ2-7,TGTGCCAGCAGCCAAGGTCCAGGGGGCTACGAGCAGTACTTC,CASSQGPGGYEQYF
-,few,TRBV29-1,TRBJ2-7,TGCAGCGTTGTTGATCTCGCACTCGATCCCTACGAGCAGTACTTC,CSVVDLALDPYEQYF
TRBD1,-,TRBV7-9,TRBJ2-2,TGTGCCAGCAGCTTGGGGACAGGGGGCCTCTGGGGGGAGCTGTTTTTT,CASSLGTGGLWGELFF